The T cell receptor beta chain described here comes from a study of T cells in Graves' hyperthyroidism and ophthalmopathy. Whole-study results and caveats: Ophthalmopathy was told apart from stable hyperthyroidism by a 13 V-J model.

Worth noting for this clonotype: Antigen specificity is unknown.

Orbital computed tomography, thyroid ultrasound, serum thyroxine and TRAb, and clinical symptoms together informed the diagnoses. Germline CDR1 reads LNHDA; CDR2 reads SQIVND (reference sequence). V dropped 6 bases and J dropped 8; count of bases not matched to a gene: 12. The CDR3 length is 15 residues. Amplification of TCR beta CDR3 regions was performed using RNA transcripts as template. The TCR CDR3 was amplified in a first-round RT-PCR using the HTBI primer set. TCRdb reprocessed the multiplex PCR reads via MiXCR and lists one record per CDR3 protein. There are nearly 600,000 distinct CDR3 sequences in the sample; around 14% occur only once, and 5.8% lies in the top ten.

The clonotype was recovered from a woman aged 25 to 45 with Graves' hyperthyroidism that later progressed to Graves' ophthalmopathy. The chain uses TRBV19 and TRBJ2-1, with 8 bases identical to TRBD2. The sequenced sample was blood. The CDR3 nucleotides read TGTGCCAGTAGGGTAGCGGGGTCCGCTAGGGATGAGCAGTTCTTC. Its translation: CASRVAGSARDEQFF.